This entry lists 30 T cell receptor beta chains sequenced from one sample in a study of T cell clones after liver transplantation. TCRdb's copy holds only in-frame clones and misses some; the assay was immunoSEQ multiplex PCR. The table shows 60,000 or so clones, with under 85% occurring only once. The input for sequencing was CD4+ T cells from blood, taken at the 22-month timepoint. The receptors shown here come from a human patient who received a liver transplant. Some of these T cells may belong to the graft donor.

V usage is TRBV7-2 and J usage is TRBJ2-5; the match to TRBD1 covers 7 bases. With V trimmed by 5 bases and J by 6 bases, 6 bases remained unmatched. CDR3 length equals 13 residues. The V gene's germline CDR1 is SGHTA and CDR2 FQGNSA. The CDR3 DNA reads TGTGCCAGCAGCCCCGGGACAGAACAGACCCAGTACTTC. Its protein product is CASSPGTEQTQYF.

DNA of the CDR3: TGTGCCAGCAGTGAATATGGGGAGGTAGATACGCAGTATTTT. Its protein is CASSEYGEVDTQYF. The chain employs TRBV25-1 and TRBJ2-3; possible D gene TRBD2, 6 bases. CDR1 and CDR2 from the germline V gene are MGHDK and SYGVNS. V lost 0 bases to trimming and J lost 5 bases, with 9 bases between them. There are 14 residues in the CDR3. Full variable domain (outside the CDR3, taken from reference TRBV25-1 and TRBJ2-3): EADIYQTPRYLVIGTGKKITLECSQTMGHDKMYWYQQDPGMELHLIHYSYGVNSTEKGDLSSESTVSRIRTEHFPLTLESARPSHTSQYLCASSEYGEVDTQYFGPGTRLTVL.

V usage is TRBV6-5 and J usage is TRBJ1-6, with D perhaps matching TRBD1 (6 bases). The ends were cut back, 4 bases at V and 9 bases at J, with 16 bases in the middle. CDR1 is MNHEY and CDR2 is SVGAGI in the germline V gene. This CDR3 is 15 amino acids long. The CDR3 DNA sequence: TGTGCCAGCAGTTCGGGACAACATTCGGGTTCACCCCTCCACTTT. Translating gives CASSSGQHSGSPLHF.

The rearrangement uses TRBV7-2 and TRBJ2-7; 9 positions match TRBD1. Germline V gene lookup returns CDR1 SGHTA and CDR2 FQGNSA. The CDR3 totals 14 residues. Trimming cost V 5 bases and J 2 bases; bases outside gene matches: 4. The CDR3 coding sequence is TGTGCCAGCAGCGAAGGGACAGGGCCCTACGAGCAGTACTTC. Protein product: CASSEGTGPYEQYF.

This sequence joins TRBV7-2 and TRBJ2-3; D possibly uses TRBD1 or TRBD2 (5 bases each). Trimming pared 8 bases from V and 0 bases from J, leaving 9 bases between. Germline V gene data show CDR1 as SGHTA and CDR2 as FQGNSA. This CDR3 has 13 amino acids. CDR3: CASVGESTDTQYF. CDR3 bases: TGTGCCAGCGTAGGGGAGAGCACAGATACGCAGTATTTT.

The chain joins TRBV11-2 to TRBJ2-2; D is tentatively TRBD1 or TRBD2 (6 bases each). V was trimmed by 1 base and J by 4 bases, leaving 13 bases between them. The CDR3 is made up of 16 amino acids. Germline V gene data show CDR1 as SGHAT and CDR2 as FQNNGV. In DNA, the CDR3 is TGTGCCAGCAGCTTAGTGGGGGGCCGGGGCACCGGGGAGCTGTTTTTT. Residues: CASSLVGGRGTGELFF.

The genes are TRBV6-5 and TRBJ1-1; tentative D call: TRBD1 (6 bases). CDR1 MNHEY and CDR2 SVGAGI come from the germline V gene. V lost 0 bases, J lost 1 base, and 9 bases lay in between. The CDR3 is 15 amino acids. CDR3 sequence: CASSYSSRGNTEAFF. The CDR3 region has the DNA TGTGCCAGCAGTTACTCTTCCAGGGGGAACACTGAAGCTTTCTTT.

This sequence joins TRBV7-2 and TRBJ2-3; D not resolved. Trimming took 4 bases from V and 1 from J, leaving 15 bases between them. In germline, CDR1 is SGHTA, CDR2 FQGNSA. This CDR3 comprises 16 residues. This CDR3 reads CASSSSLSRGTDTQYF. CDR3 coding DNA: TGTGCCAGCAGCTCGTCTCTATCAAGGGGCACAGATACGCAGTATTTT.

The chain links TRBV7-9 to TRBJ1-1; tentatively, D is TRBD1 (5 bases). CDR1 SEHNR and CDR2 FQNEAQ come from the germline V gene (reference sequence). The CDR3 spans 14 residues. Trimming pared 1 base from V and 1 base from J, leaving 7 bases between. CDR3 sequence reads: CASSLVGTNTEAFF. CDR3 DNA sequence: TGTGCCAGCAGCTTAGTCGGGACGAACACTGAAGCTTTCTTT. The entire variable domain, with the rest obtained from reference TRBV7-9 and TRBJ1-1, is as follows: DTGVSQNPRHKITKRGQNVTFRCDPISEHNRLYWYRQTLGQGPEFLTYFQNEAQLEKSRLLSDRFSAERPKGSFSTLEIQRTEQGDSAMYLCASSLVGTNTEAFFGQGTRLTVV.

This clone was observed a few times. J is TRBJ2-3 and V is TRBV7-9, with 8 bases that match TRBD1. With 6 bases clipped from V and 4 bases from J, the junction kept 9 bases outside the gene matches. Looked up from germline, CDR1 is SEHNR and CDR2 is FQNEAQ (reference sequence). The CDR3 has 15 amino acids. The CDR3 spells CASSRGTGGADTQYF. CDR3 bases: TGTGCCAGCAGTAGGGGGACAGGTGGGGCAGATACGCAGTATTTT.

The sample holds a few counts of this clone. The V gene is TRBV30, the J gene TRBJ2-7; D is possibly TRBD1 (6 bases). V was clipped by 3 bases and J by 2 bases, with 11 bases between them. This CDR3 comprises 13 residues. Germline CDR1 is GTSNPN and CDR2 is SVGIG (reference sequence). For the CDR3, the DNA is TGTGCCTGGAGGTCGACAGGCCCCTACGAGCAGTACTTC. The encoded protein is CAWRSTGPYEQYF.

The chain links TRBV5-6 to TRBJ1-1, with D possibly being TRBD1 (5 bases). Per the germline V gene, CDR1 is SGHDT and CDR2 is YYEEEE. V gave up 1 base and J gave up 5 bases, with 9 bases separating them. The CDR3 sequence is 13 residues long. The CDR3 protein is CASSLYGGTEAFF. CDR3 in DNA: TGTGCCAGCAGCTTGTACGGGGGGACTGAAGCTTTCTTT. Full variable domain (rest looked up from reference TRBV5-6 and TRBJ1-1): DAGVTQSPTHLIKTRGQQVTLRCSPKSGHDTVSWYQQALGQGPQFIFQYYEEEERQRGNFPDRFSGHQFPNYSSELNVNALLLGDSALYLCASSLYGGTEAFFGQGTRLTVV.

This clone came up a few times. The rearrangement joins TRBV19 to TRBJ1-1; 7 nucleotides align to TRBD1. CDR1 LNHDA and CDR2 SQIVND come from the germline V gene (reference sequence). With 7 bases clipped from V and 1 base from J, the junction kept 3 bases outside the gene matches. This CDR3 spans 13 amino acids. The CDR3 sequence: CASNGQANTEAFF. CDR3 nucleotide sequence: TGTGCCAGTAACGGACAGGCGAACACTGAAGCTTTCTTT.

DNA of the CDR3: TGCGCCAGCTCCGTGAGGGTCGGGGCAACCTACGAGCAGTACTTC. Translating it yields CASSVRVGATYEQYF. J is TRBJ2-7 and V is TRBV5-1; D may match TRBD1 or TRBD2 (5 bases each). Looked up from germline, CDR1 is SGHRS and CDR2 is YFSETQ. The CDR3 totals 15 residues. V lost 7 bases to trimming and J lost 2 bases, with 19 bases between them.

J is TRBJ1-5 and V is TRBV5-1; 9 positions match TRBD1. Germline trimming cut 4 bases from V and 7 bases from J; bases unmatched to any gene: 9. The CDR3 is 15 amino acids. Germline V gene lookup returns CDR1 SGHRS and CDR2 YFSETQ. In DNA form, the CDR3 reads TGCGCCAGCAGCCTCTCCGGGACAGGGAACCAGCCCCAGCATTTT. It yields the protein CASSLSGTGNQPQHF.

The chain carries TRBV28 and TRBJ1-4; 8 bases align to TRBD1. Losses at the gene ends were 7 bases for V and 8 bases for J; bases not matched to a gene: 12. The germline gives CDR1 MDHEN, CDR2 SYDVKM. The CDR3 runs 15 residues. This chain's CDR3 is CASTAGGQGGEKLFF. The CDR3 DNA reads TGTGCCAGCACCGCAGGGGGCCAAGGGGGAGAAAAACTGTTTTTT.

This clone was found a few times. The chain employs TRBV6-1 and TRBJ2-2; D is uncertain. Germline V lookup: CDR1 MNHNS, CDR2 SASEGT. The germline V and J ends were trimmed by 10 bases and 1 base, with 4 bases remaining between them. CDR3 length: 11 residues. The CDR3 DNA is TGTGCCATGGGGAACACCGGGGAGCTGTTTTTT. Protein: CAMGNTGELFF.

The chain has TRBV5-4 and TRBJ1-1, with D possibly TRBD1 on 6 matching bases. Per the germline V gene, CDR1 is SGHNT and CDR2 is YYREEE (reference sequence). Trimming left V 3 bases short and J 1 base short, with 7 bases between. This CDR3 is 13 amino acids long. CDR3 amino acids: CASSWGQNTEAFF. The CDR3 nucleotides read TGTGCCAGCAGCTGGGGACAGAACACTGAAGCTTTCTTT.

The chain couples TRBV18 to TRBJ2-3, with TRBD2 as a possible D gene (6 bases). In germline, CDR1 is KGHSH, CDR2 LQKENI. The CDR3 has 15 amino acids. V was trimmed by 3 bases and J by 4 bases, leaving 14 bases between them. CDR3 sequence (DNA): TGTGCCAGCTCACCCGGGGGATGGCGCGCAGATACGCAGTATTTT. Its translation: CASSPGGWRADTQYF.

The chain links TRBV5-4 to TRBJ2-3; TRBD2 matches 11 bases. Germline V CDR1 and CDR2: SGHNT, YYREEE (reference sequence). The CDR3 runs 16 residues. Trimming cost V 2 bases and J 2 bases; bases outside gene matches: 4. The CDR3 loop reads CASSFPSGGTTDTQYF. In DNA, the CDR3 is TGTGCCAGCAGCTTTCCTAGCGGGGGGACCACAGATACGCAGTATTTT.

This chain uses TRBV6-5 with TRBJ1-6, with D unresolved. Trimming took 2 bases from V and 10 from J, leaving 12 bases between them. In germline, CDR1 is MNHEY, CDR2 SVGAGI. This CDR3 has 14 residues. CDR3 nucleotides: TGTGCCAGCAGTTACGGGCAGGAAGGATCACCCCTCCACTTT. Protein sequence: CASSYGQEGSPLHF.

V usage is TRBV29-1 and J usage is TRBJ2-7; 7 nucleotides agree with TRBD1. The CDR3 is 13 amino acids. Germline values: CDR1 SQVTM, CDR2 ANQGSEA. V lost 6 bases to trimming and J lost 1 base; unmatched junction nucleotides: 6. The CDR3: CSVIRDRSYEQYF. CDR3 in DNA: TGCAGCGTCATACGGGACAGATCCTACGAGCAGTACTTC.

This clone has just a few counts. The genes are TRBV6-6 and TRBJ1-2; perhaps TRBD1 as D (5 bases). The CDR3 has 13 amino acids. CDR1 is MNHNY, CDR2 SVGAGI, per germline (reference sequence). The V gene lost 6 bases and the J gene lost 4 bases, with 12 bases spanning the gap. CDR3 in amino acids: CASSPGGSYGYTF. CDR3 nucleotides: TGTGCCAGCAGCCCGGGGGGGAGCTATGGCTACACCTTC.

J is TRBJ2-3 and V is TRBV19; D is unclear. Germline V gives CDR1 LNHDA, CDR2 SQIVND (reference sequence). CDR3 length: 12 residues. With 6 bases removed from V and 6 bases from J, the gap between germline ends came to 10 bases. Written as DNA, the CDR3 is TGTGCCAGTAGCCCCCTTTCCGATACGCAGTATTTT. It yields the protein CASSPLSDTQYF.

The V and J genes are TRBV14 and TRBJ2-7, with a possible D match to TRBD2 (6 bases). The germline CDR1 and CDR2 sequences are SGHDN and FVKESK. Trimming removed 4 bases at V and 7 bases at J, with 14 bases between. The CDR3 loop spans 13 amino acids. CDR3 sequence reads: CASSPQRAGEQYF. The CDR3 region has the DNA TGTGCCAGCAGCCCCCAAAGGGCGGGAGAGCAGTACTTC. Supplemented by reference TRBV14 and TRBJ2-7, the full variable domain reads EAGVTQFPSHSVIEKGQTVTLRCDPISGHDNLYWYRRVMGKEIKFLLHFVKESKQDESGMPNNRFLAERTGGTYSTLKVQPAELEDSGVYFCASSPQRAGEQYFGPGTRLTVT.

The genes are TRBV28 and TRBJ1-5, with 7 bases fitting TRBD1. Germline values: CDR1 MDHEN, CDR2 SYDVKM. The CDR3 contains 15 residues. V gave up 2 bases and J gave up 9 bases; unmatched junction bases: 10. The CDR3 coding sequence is TGTGCCAGCAGTTTAGCCGGGACAGAAGGCAGGCCCCAGCATTTT. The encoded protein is CASSLAGTEGRPQHF.

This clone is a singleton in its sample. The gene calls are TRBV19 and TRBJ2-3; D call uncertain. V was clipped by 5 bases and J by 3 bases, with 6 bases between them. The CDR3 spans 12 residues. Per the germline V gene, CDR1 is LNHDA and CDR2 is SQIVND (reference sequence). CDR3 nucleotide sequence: TGTGCCAGTAGTCTCTCTACAGATACGCAGTATTTT. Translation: CASSLSTDTQYF.

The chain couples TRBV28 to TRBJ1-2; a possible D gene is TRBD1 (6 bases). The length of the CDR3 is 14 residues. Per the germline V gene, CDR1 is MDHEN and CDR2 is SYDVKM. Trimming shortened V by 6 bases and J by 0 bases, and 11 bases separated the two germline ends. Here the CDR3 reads CASSTGKANYGYTF. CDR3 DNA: TGTGCCAGCAGCACAGGGAAGGCTAACTATGGCTACACCTTC.

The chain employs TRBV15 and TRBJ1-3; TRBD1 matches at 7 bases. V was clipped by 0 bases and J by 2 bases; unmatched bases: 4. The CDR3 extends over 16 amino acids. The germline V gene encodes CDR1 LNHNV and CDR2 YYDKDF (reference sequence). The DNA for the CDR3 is TGTGCCACCAGCAGAGAAACAGGGGTACCTGGAAACACCATATATTTT. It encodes CATSRETGVPGNTIYF.

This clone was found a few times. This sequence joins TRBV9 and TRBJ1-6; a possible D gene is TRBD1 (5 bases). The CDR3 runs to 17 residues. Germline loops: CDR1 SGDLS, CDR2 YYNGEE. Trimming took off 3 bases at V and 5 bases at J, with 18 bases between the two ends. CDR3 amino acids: CASSGRGQHRNNSPLHF. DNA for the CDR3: TGTGCCAGCAGCGGCCGGGGCCAGCACCGCAATAATTCACCCCTCCACTTT.